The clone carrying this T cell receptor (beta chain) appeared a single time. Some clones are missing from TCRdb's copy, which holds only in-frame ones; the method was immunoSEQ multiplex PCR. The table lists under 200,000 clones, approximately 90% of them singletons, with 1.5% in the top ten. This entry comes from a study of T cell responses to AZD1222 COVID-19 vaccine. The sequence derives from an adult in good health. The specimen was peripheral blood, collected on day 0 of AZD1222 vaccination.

CDR3 sequence reads: CASSKVVRPADSNYGYTF. The CDR3 DNA sequence: TGTGCCAGCAGCAAAGTAGTAAGGCCGGCTGATTCTAACTATGGCTACACCTTC. The chain couples TRBV21-1 to TRBJ1-2. TRBV21-1 is marked as a pseudogene. The CDR3 runs to 18 residues.